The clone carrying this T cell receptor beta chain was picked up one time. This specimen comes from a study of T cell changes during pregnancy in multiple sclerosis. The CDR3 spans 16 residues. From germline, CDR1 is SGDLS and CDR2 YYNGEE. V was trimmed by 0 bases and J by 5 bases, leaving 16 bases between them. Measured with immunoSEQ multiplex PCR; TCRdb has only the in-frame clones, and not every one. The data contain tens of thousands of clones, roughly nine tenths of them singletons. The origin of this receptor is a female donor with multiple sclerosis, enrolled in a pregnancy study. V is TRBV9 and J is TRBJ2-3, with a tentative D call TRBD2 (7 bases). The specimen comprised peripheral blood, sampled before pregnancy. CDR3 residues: CASSVEPVGGGDTQYF. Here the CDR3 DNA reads TGTGCCAGCAGCGTAGAGCCAGTAGGGGGGGGAGATACGCAGTATTTT.